The rows below give T cell receptor beta chains drawn from one sample of a study of cytomegalovirus exposure and HLA in healthy donors. Sequenced by immunoSEQ multiplex PCR; TCRdb stores in-frame clones only, minus some. Its table lists under 150,000 clones. Sequences were obtained from PBMCs. All receptors derive from a man aged 40-49 years in good health and CMV-seronegative. The conserved cysteine and the conserved F or W are not part of the CDR3 here.

15,TRBV10-3,AISQDHSNSYNSPLH
20,TRBV7-8,ASSMTQGQVWGMSSYNSPLH
15,TRBV9,ASSVADRGTYNSPLH
11,TRBV19,ASSMEVMYEQY
13,TRBV5-1,ASSPIGTSGYEQY
12,TRBV7-6,ASSLGQVNTEAF
10,TRBV9,ASSTGGYEQY
14,TRBV15,ATSEDRGRTDGELF
14,TRBV2,ASSVGSGGRTGELF
11,TRBV5-1,ASGTSGGNEQF
10,TRBV5-8,ASAPVNTEAF
10,TRBV28,ASSQIKETQY
11,TRBV5-4,ASSPRGTGELF
13,TRBV13,ASSSRGQGIYEQY
12,TRBV4-3,ASSLGTDLYGYT
13,TRBV2,ASMATSGGSDEQF
13,TRBV4-1,ASSQGGQGNYGYT
13,TRBV19,ASSPWTANTGELF
13,TRBV7-9,ASSFERQGAGTQY
11,TRBV27,ASSLSPGGGYT
13,TRBV2,ASSVGQGSNQPQH
12,TRBV7-2,ASSLASPTDTQY
12,TRBV7-6,ASSLDSTNQPQH
14,TRBV4-2,ASSQVTGVGGTEAF
11,TRBV5-1,ASQEVGNTEAF
13,TRBV4-3,ASSLDLGGTEKLF
14,TRBV7-2,ASSLVGGAGANVLT
13,TRBV19,ASSPQGAVADTQY
14,TRBV5-6,ASSIQGAFPNQPQH
12,TRBV29-1,SVAGDSSTDTQY
12,TRBV9,ASSAENVANVLT
16,TRBV11-1,ASTLDRAGDRDQETQY
12,TRBV6-5,ASSRGRGTDTQY
13,TRBV4-2,ASSHTSGVQETQY
12,TRBV19,ASSGRGGNYGYT
14,TRBV9,ASSEMTGSWNSPLH
14,TRBV28,ASSFGSSGYTDTQY
12,TRBV5-1,ASSFYQGQETQY
12,TRBV7-8,ASSQDRGTDTQY
12,TRBV11-1,ASSLRRQGHEQF
12,TRBV9,ASSVAGSSEKLF
16,TRBV12-5,ASGLAGKGTPGVDTQY
13,TRBV6-5,ASSPGTSGANEQF
12,TRBV28,ASSLRQERQPQH
13,TRBV13,ASSSRRSSGNTIY
13,TRBV5-4,ASSLRTGAYNEQF
13,TRBV12-2,ASRFPPRANYGYT
14,TRBV5-6,ASSVQTPGFSEKLF
12,TRBV28,ASALTGGAGGYT
13,TRBV5-1,ASRREAESSYEQY
14,TRBV14,ASSQDWRGGLETQY
11,TRBV7-2,ASSPLGAETQY
10,TRBV19,ASTRTGDGYT
15,TRBV27,ASSLIGFSGGAYEQY
9,TRBV14,ASSQHSNQY
12,TRBV25-1,ASRPPGSPYEQY
13,TRBV14,ASSRLAGGAYEQY
12,TRBV13,ASSPTGQGDVLT
13,TRBV4-1,ASSQEARGVGEQF